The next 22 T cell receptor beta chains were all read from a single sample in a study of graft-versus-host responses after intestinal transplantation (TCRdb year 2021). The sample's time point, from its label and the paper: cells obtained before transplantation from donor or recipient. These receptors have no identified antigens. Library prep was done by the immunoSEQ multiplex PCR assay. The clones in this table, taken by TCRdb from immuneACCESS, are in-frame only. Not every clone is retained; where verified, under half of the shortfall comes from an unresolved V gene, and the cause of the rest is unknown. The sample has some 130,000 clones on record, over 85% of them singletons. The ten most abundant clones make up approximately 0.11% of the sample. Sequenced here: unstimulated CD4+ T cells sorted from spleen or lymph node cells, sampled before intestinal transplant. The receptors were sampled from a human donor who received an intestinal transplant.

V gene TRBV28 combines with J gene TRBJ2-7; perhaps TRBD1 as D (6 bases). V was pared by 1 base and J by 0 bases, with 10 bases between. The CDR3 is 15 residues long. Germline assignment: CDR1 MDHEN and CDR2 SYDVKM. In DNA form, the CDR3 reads TGTGCCAGCAGTTTATTAGGACAGACCTCCTACGAGCAGTACTTC. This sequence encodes CASSLLGQTSYEQYF.

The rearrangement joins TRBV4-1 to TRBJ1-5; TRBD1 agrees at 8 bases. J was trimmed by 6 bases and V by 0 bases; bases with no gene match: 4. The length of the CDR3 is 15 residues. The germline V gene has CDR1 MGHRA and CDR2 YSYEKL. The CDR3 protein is CASSQDQQGVQPQHF. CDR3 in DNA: TGCGCCAGCAGCCAAGATCAACAGGGGGTTCAGCCCCAGCATTTT.

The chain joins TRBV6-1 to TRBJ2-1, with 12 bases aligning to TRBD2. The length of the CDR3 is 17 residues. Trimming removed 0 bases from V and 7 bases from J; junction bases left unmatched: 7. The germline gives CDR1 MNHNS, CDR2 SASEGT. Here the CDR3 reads CASSEAISTSGRNEQFF. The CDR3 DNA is TGTGCCAGCAGTGAAGCTATTTCGACTAGCGGGAGAAATGAGCAGTTCTTC.

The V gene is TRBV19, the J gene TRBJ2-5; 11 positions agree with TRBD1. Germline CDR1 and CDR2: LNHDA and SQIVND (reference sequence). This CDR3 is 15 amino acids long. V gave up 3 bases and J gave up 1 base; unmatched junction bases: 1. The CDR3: CASSMGTGGQETQYF. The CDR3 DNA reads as TGTGCCAGTAGTATGGGGACAGGGGGCCAAGAGACCCAGTACTTC.

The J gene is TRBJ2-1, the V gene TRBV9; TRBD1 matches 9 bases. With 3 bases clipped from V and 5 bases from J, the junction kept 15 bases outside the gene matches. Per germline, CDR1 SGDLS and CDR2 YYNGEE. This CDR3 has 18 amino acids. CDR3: CASSGSNWDREIHNEQFF. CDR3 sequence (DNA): TGTGCCAGCAGCGGTTCAAACTGGGACAGGGAAATCCACAATGAGCAGTTCTTC.

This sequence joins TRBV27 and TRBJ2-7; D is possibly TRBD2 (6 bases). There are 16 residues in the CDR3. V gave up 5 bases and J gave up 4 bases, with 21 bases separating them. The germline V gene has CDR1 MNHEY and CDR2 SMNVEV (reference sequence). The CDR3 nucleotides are TGTGCCAGCAGTCCAAGGCGGGCGGGAAAGACTTACGAGCAGTACTTC. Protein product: CASSPRRAGKTYEQYF.

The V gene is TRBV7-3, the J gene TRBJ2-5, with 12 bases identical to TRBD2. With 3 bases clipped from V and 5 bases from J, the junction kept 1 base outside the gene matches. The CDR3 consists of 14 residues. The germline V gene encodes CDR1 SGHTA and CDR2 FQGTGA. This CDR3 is CASSFLAGGETQYF. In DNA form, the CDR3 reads TGTGCCAGCAGCTTCCTAGCGGGAGGGGAGACCCAGTACTTC.

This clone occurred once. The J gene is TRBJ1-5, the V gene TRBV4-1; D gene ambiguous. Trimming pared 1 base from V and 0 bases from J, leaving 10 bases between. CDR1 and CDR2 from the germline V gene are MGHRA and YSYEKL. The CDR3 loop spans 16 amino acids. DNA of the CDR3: TGCGCCAGCAGCCAAGGGACGGTATATAGCAATCAGCCCCAGCATTTT. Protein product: CASSQGTVYSNQPQHF.

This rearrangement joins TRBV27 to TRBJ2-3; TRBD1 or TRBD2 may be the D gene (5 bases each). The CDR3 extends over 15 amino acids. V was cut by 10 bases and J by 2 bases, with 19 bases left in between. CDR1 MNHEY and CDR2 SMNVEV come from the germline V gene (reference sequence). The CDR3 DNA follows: TGTGCCACCCACACGGGACGGTCGGCCACAGATACGCAGTATTTT. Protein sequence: CATHTGRSATDTQYF.

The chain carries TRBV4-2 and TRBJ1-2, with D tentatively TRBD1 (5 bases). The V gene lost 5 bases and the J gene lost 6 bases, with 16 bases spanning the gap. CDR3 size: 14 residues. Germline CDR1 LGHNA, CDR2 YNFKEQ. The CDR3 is CASSLGHTTDGYTF. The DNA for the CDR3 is TGTGCCAGCAGCTTGGGCCACACGACAGATGGCTACACCTTC.

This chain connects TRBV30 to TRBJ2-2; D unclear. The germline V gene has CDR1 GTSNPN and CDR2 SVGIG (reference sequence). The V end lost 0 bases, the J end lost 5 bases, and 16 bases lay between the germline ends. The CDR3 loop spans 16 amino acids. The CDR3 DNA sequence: TGTGCCTGGAGTGTACGGTTGGTCGGTAGGACCGGGGAGCTGTTTTTT. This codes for CAWSVRLVGRTGELFF. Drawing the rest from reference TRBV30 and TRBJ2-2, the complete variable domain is SQTIHQWPATLVQPVGSPLSLECTVEGTSNPNLYWYRQAAGRGLQLLFYSVGIGQISSEVPQNLSASRPQDRQFILSSKKLLLSDSGFYLCAWSVRLVGRTGELFFGEGSRLTVL.

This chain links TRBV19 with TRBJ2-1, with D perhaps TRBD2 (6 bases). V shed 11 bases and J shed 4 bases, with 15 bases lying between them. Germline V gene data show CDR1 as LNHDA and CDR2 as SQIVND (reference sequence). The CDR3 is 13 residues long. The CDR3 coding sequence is TGTGCCGTGGGGGGTGGGGGGTACAATGAGCAGTTCTTC. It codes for CAVGGGGYNEQFF.

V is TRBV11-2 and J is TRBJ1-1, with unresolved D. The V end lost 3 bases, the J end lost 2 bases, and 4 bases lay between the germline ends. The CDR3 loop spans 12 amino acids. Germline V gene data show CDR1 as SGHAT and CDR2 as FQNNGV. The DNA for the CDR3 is TGTGCCAGCAGCTTGACTAACACTGAAGCTTTCTTT. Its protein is CASSLTNTEAFF.

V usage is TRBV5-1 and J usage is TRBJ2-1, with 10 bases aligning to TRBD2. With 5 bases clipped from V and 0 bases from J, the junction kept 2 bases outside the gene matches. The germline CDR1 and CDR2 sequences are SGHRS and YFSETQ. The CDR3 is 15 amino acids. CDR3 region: CASSSSGSSYNEQFF. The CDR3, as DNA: TGCGCCAGCAGTTCTAGCGGGAGCTCCTACAATGAGCAGTTCTTC.

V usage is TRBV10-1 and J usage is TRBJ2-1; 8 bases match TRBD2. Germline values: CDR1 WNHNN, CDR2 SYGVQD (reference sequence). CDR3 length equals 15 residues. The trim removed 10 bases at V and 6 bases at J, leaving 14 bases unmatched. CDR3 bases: TGCGCCACCAGCGGACCCGGGAGGGAAAGCAATGAGCAGTTCTTC. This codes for CATSGPGRESNEQFF.

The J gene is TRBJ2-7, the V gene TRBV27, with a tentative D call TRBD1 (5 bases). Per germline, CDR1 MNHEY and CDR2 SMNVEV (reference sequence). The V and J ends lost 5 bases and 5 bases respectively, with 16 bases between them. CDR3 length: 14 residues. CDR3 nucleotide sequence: TGTGCCAGCAGTCCTCGGGTAAGGGGTAACGAGCAGTACTTC. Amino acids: CASSPRVRGNEQYF.

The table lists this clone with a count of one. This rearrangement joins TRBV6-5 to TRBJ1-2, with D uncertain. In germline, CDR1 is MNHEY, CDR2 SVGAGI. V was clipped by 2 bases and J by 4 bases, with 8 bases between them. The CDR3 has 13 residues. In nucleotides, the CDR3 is TGTGCCAGCAGTTACGGAGGAACCTATGGCTACACCTTC. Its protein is CASSYGGTYGYTF.

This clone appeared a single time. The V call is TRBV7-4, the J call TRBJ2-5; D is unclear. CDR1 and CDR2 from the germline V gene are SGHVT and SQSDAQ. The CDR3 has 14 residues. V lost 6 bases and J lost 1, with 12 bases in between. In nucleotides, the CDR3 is TGTGCCAGCAGAAAGCGTAGTGGCCAAGAGACCCAGTACTTC. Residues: CASRKRSGQETQYF.

The CDR3 region has the DNA TGTGCCAGTAGTACGCCTGTAGGGGTTGAGGACTATGGCTACACCTTC. Translating gives CASSTPVGVEDYGYTF. The chain employs TRBV19 and TRBJ1-2, with D tentatively TRBD1 (5 bases). Germline CDR1 reads LNHDA; CDR2 reads SQIVND (reference sequence). Trimming took 4 bases from V and 3 from J, leaving 18 bases between them. The CDR3 length is 16 residues.

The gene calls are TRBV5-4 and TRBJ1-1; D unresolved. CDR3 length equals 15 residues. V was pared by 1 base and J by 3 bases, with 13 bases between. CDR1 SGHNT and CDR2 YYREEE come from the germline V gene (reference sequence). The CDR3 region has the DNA TGTGCCAGCAGCTTGCGGCAACTCCGGGACACTGAAGCTTTCTTT. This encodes CASSLRQLRDTEAFF.

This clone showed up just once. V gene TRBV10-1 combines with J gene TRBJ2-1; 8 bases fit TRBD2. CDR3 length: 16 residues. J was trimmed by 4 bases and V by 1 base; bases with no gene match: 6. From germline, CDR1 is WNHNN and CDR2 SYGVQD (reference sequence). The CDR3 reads CASSELDGRAYNEQFF. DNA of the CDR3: TGCGCCAGCAGTGAGTTAGACGGGAGGGCTTACAATGAGCAGTTCTTC.

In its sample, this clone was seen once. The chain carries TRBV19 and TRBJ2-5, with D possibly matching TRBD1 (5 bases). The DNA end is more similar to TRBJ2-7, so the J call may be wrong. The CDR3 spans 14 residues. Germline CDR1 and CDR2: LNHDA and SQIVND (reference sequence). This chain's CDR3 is CASRWGLNIYEQYF. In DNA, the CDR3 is TGTGCCAGTAGATGGGGCTTAAATATCTACGAGCAGTACTTC.